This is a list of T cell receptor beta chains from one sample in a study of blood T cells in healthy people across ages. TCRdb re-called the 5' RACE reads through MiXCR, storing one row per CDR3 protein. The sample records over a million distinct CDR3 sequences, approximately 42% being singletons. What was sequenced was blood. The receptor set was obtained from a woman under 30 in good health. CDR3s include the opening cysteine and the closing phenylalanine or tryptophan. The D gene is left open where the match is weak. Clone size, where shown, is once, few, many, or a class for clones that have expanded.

CDR3nt: TGTGCCAGCAGCGTACAACCGGGCAGGGGGCTATCTGAAGCTTTCTTT
CDR3aa: CASSVQPGRGLSEAFF
v_gene: TRBV9
abundance: -
j_gene: TRBJ1-1
d_gene: TRBD1

CDR3nt: TGTGCCAGCAGCCCGGGAATTAACTCCTACAATGGGCAGTTCTTC
CDR3aa: CASSPGINSYNGQFF
v_gene: TRBV7-2
abundance: -
j_gene: TRBJ2-1
d_gene: -

CDR3nt: TGTGCCATCAGTGATATCGATTCAGATACGCAGTATTTT
CDR3aa: CAISDIDSDTQYF
v_gene: TRBV10-3
abundance: few
j_gene: TRBJ2-3
d_gene: -

CDR3nt: TGTGCCAGCAGCTCGAAGCTTTTGGGGGACAATGAGCAGGTCTTC
CDR3aa: CASSSKLLGDNEQVF
v_gene: TRBV7-9
abundance: -
j_gene: TRBJ2-1
d_gene: -

CDR3nt: TGTGCCAGCAGTTTAGCGAGACAGTTCCTCTACGAGCAGTACTTC
CDR3aa: CASSLARQFLYEQYF
v_gene: TRBV12-3/TRBV12-4
abundance: many
j_gene: TRBJ2-7
d_gene: -

CDR3nt: TGTGCCAGCAGTTACTCGAACACCTACAATGAGCAGTTCTTC
CDR3aa: CASSYSNTYNEQFF
v_gene: TRBV6-6
abundance: few
j_gene: TRBJ2-1
d_gene: -

CDR3nt: TGTGCCAGCAGCTTAGTTGTGGGTACTAATGAAAAACTGTTTTTT
CDR3aa: CASSLVVGTNEKLFF
v_gene: TRBV7-2
abundance: few
j_gene: TRBJ1-4
d_gene: -

CDR3nt: TGTGCCAGCAGTGTTCAGGGAACAACCTACGAGCAGTACTTC
CDR3aa: CASSVQGTTYEQYF
v_gene: TRBV27
abundance: -
j_gene: TRBJ2-7
d_gene: -

CDR3nt: TGTGCCAGCAGAGGGCAGGCCAGCTCCTACGAGCAGTACTTC
CDR3aa: CASRGQASSYEQYF
v_gene: TRBV6-6
abundance: -
j_gene: TRBJ2-7
d_gene: -

CDR3nt: TGTGCCAGCAGTTGGGCAGGGAATAACTATGGCTACACCTTC
CDR3aa: CASSWAGNNYGYTF
v_gene: TRBV12-3/TRBV12-4
abundance: -
j_gene: TRBJ1-2
d_gene: -

CDR3nt: TGTGCCAGCAGCCCCCCGGGAAGTGCCCAAGAGACCCAGTACTTC
CDR3aa: CASSPPGSAQETQYF
v_gene: TRBV5-6
abundance: few
j_gene: TRBJ2-5
d_gene: -

CDR3nt: TGCGCCAGCAGCTTTCGAGGACAGGTAGTTGAAGAGACCCAGTACTTC
CDR3aa: CASSFRGQVVEETQYF
v_gene: TRBV5-1
abundance: -
j_gene: TRBJ2-5
d_gene: TRBD1

CDR3nt: TGTGCCAGCAACCGACTAGCGGGGGGGCCGGAGACAGATACGCAGTATTTT
CDR3aa: CASNRLAGGPETDTQYF
v_gene: TRBV2
abundance: few
j_gene: TRBJ2-3
d_gene: TRBD2

CDR3nt: TGTGCCAGCTCACCACTCGGGACTCCTGGGTACGAGCAGTACTTC
CDR3aa: CASSPLGTPGYEQYF
v_gene: TRBV18
abundance: -
j_gene: TRBJ2-7
d_gene: -

CDR3nt: TGTGCCAGCAGTTGGCAGGGGGAGGAGGAAAAACTGTTTTTT
CDR3aa: CASSWQGEEEKLFF
v_gene: TRBV6-5
abundance: -
j_gene: TRBJ1-4
d_gene: TRBD1

CDR3nt: TGCGCCAGCAGCCAAGATTCCACCTCATATGGGGCCAACGTCCTGACTTTC
CDR3aa: CASSQDSTSYGANVLTF
v_gene: TRBV4-1
abundance: -
j_gene: TRBJ2-6
d_gene: -

CDR3nt: TGCAGCGTTGTGACTCTAGCCGGCTACGAGCAGTACTTC
CDR3aa: CSVVTLAGYEQYF
v_gene: TRBV29-1
abundance: -
j_gene: TRBJ2-7
d_gene: -

CDR3nt: TGTGCCAGCAGCCAAGAAGGGGCAGGGAAGTTGGCTGAAGCTTTCTTT
CDR3aa: CASSQEGAGKLAEAFF
v_gene: TRBV4-2
abundance: -
j_gene: TRBJ1-1
d_gene: -

CDR3nt: TGTGCCAGCAGCTCATGGACGGCCGAAGAGACCCAGTACTTC
CDR3aa: CASSSWTAEETQYF
v_gene: TRBV7-2
abundance: few
j_gene: TRBJ2-5
d_gene: -

CDR3nt: TGTGCCAGCAGGGCCTCAGGTGCCGGGGAGCTGTTTTTT
CDR3aa: CASRASGAGELFF
v_gene: TRBV2
abundance: -
j_gene: TRBJ2-2
d_gene: -

CDR3nt: TGTGCCAGCAGCTTAGTGATGGCCCAGAAGGAAGCTTTCTTT
CDR3aa: CASSLVMAQKEAFF
v_gene: TRBV7-2
abundance: -
j_gene: TRBJ1-1
d_gene: -

CDR3nt: TGTGCCAGCAGCGTAGGGTCGGGGACCTACGAGCAGTACTTC
CDR3aa: CASSVGSGTYEQYF
v_gene: TRBV11-2
abundance: -
j_gene: TRBJ2-7
d_gene: -

CDR3nt: TGTGCCAGCAGTTACCAGGTGGGAAACGAGCAGTACTTC
CDR3aa: CASSYQVGNEQYF
v_gene: TRBV6-2/TRBV6-3
abundance: few
j_gene: TRBJ2-7
d_gene: -

CDR3nt: TGTGCCAGCAGCTTAGCGCCGGGGAATCAGCCCCAGCATTTT
CDR3aa: CASSLAPGNQPQHF
v_gene: TRBV11-1
abundance: many
j_gene: TRBJ1-5
d_gene: -

CDR3nt: TGTGCCAGCAGAGAGGCCCCCCAAGAGACCCAGTACTTC
CDR3aa: CASREAPQETQYF
v_gene: TRBV21-1
abundance: -
j_gene: TRBJ2-5
d_gene: -

CDR3nt: TGTGCCAGCAGTTCTCGGACGGTACAAAACACTGAAGCTTTCTTT
CDR3aa: CASSSRTVQNTEAFF
v_gene: TRBV12-3/TRBV12-4
abundance: once
j_gene: TRBJ1-1
d_gene: -

CDR3nt: TGTGCCAGCAGGGACAACTACAAAAACATTCAGTACTTC
CDR3aa: CASRDNYKNIQYF
v_gene: TRBV6-2/TRBV6-3
abundance: few
j_gene: TRBJ2-4
d_gene: -

CDR3nt: TGTGCCAGCAGCTTAACTTTGAGACAGGGACCCTCCTACGAGCAGTACTTC
CDR3aa: CASSLTLRQGPSYEQYF
v_gene: TRBV7-2
abundance: few
j_gene: TRBJ2-7
d_gene: TRBD1

CDR3nt: TGTGCCAGTCAGAGGACAGGGACAACTGAAGCTTTCTTT
CDR3aa: CASQRTGTTEAFF
v_gene: TRBV25-1
abundance: -
j_gene: TRBJ1-1
d_gene: TRBD1

CDR3nt: TGCAGTGCTATGGCGGGACACATAAGGAAGAACACTGAAGCTTTCTTT
CDR3aa: CSAMAGHIRKNTEAFF
v_gene: TRBV20-1
abundance: -
j_gene: TRBJ1-1
d_gene: -

CDR3nt: TGCAGTGCTAGCCTGGCAGGGTCAAATTTCTTCTACGAGCAGTACTTC
CDR3aa: CSASLAGSNFFYEQYF
v_gene: TRBV20-1
abundance: few
j_gene: TRBJ2-7
d_gene: -

CDR3nt: TGCAGTGCTGCCATGGGACTGGCCGGAAGAAACATTCAGTACTTC
CDR3aa: CSAAMGLAGRNIQYF
v_gene: TRBV20-1
abundance: few
j_gene: TRBJ2-4
d_gene: -

CDR3nt: TGCGCCAGCAGCACAGGCCAGGCACCAGATACGCAGTATTTT
CDR3aa: CASSTGQAPDTQYF
v_gene: TRBV5-1
abundance: few
j_gene: TRBJ2-3
d_gene: -

CDR3nt: TGCAGCGTTGAAGAACAGGGGTTCCAAGAGACCCAGTACTTC
CDR3aa: CSVEEQGFQETQYF
v_gene: TRBV29-1
abundance: few
j_gene: TRBJ2-5
d_gene: TRBD1

CDR3nt: TGTGCCAGCAGTTTGCCCCGGGCAGGGATTAACTATGGCTACACCTTC
CDR3aa: CASSLPRAGINYGYTF
v_gene: TRBV12-3/TRBV12-4
abundance: -
j_gene: TRBJ1-2
d_gene: -

CDR3nt: TGCGCCAGCAGCATAGGACAGGGGGAGTACGAGCAGTACTTC
CDR3aa: CASSIGQGEYEQYF
v_gene: TRBV5-1
abundance: -
j_gene: TRBJ2-7
d_gene: TRBD1

CDR3nt: TGCGCCAGCAGCCAAGACTGGGGGCGAGGGAATGAGCAGTTCTTC
CDR3aa: CASSQDWGRGNEQFF
v_gene: TRBV4-1
abundance: few
j_gene: TRBJ2-1
d_gene: -

CDR3nt: TGTGCCAGCACCCCCGCGGGAGGAATCACAGATACGCAGTATTTT
CDR3aa: CASTPAGGITDTQYF
v_gene: TRBV21-1
abundance: -
j_gene: TRBJ2-3
d_gene: -

CDR3nt: TGCAGTGCTAAGGACAGGACTAACTATGGCTACACCTTC
CDR3aa: CSAKDRTNYGYTF
v_gene: TRBV20-1
abundance: -
j_gene: TRBJ1-2
d_gene: TRBD1

CDR3nt: TGTGCCAGCAGTTCGACAGGGGTCTTGAACTATGGCTACACCTTC
CDR3aa: CASSSTGVLNYGYTF
v_gene: TRBV6-2/TRBV6-3
abundance: few
j_gene: TRBJ1-2
d_gene: TRBD1

CDR3nt: TGCAGTGCTAGAGGGATGGGACAGGGGGCTAGTTCACCCCTCCACTTT
CDR3aa: CSARGMGQGASSPLHF
v_gene: TRBV20-1
abundance: -
j_gene: TRBJ1-6
d_gene: TRBD1

CDR3nt: TGTGCCAGCAGTAGTACAGGGTACCCGGAGTACTTC
CDR3aa: CASSSTGYPEYF
v_gene: TRBV12-3/TRBV12-4
abundance: -
j_gene: TRBJ2-5
d_gene: -

CDR3nt: TGCGCCAGCAGCTTCCTCGGACCAGAAGGCAATGAGCAGTACTTC
CDR3aa: CASSFLGPEGNEQYF
v_gene: TRBV5-1
abundance: -
j_gene: TRBJ2-5
d_gene: -

CDR3nt: TGCAGCGTTGAAGCCTGGGGACAGGGGATGAATGGCTACACCTTC
CDR3aa: CSVEAWGQGMNGYTF
v_gene: TRBV29-1
abundance: once
j_gene: TRBJ1-2
d_gene: TRBD1

CDR3nt: TGTGCCAGCAACGACAGGGGGCTTCAGCCCCAGCATTTT
CDR3aa: CASNDRGLQPQHF
v_gene: TRBV6-1
abundance: -
j_gene: TRBJ1-5
d_gene: TRBD1

CDR3nt: TGTGCCAGCAGCCTAGCCTTAGGAGGGACTGTTAGCACAGATACGCAGTATTTT
CDR3aa: CASSLALGGTVSTDTQYF
v_gene: TRBV7-6
abundance: few
j_gene: TRBJ2-3
d_gene: -

CDR3nt: TGTGCCAGCATGACAGGGTCCGGGGAGCTGTTTTTT
CDR3aa: CASMTGSGELFF
v_gene: TRBV6-2/TRBV6-3
abundance: few
j_gene: TRBJ2-2
d_gene: TRBD1

CDR3nt: TGCAGTGCTGACAAGCGGACTAGCGGGAGTGGCGAGCAGTTCTTC
CDR3aa: CSADKRTSGSGEQFF
v_gene: TRBV20-1
abundance: -
j_gene: TRBJ2-1
d_gene: TRBD2

CDR3nt: TGCAGTGCCTTCATCCGGGGCCGTCAATTCAATGAGCAGTACTTC
CDR3aa: CSAFIRGRQFNEQYF
v_gene: TRBV20-1
abundance: -
j_gene: TRBJ2-7
d_gene: -

CDR3nt: TGTGCCAGCAGTGGGGGGGCATCGTCCACAGATACGCAGTATTTT
CDR3aa: CASSGGASSTDTQYF
v_gene: TRBV9
abundance: few
j_gene: TRBJ2-3
d_gene: -

CDR3nt: TGTGCCAGCAGTTTCTGGGGCGTAGGCTATGGCTACACCTTC
CDR3aa: CASSFWGVGYGYTF
v_gene: TRBV12-3/TRBV12-4
abundance: -
j_gene: TRBJ1-2
d_gene: -